This T cell receptor (beta chain) stems from a study of cytomegalovirus exposure and HLA in healthy donors. A word on this clone: Its antigen is not identified.

Trimming took 1 base from V and 5 from J, leaving 12 bases between them. In germline, CDR1 is LGHNA, CDR2 YNFKEQ. CDR3 length: 15 residues. Overall study findings and caveats: In a later analysis, parvovirus B19, influenza, CMV and Epstein-Barr virus appeared linked to several top co-occurrence clusters. Certain sequence variants were highly shared and formed a cluster, and this cluster was likely a sequencing artifact. A later analysis found TCR association rates differed by HLA locus, highest for DRB1 and lowest for HLA-C.

Primers: 60 Vbeta forward and 13 Jbeta reverse. Using immunoSEQ multiplex PCR, the repertoire was profiled, and TCRdb retains in-frame clones only, with some absent. The profile shows about 92,000 clones, 65% to 85% of them singletons. Input material: PBMCs. The V call is TRBV4-2, the J call TRBJ2-1; D gene ambiguous. This TCR came from a girl aged 2 to 10 in good health and CMV-seropositive. The CDR3 protein is CASSQASSGNNEQFF. The DNA for the CDR3 is TGTGCCAGCAGCCAAGCCTCGTCGGGTAACAATGAGCAGTTCTTC.